The 29 T cell receptor beta chains below all came from one sample that was sequenced in a study of graft-versus-host responses after intestinal transplantation. No antigen has been assigned to these receptors. Libraries were prepared by immunoSEQ multiplex PCR; TCRdb keeps only in-frame clonotypes and omits some of them. The table has approximately 90,000 clones, 92% seen once. Specimen: unstimulated CD8+ T cells sorted from spleen or lymph node cells, collected before transplant. All receptors derive from a human donor who was the organ donor for an intestinal transplant.

The J gene is TRBJ2-1, the V gene TRBV9, with a weak D call TRBD1 (6 bases). V was pared by 4 bases and J by 1 base, with 21 bases between. There are 18 residues in the CDR3. Germline V lookup: CDR1 SGDLS, CDR2 YYNGEE. Written as DNA, the CDR3 is TGTGCCAGCAGCCCTCGTCCGCTGGACAGAAATTCCTACAATGAGCAGTTCTTC. Translating it yields CASSPRPLDRNSYNEQFF.

This chain links TRBV6-1 with TRBJ2-7; 10 bases align to TRBD1. The germline gives CDR1 MNHNS, CDR2 SASEGT. V dropped 3 bases and J dropped 6; count of bases not matched to a gene: 2. The CDR3 loop spans 13 amino acids. The CDR3 DNA reads as TGTGCCAGCAGTGAGGGACAGGGGACCGAGCAGTACTTC. Translating gives CASSEGQGTEQYF.

This chain connects TRBV27 to TRBJ2-7; D may be TRBD2 (5 bases). Trimming shortened V by 6 bases and J by 6 bases, and 9 bases separated the two germline ends. CDR1 is MNHEY and CDR2 is SMNVEV in the germline V gene (reference sequence). This CDR3 has 11 amino acids. CDR3 sequence reads: CASRGVGEQYF. The CDR3 DNA follows: TGTGCCAGCAGGGGAGTCGGCGAGCAGTACTTC.

This clone appeared a single time. The CDR3 DNA sequence: TGTGCCAGTAGTATCTTAGCGGGGGCCGACAATGAGCAGTTCTTC. This sequence encodes CASSILAGADNEQFF. The chain couples TRBV19 to TRBJ2-1; 9 bases align to TRBD2. This CDR3 region has 15 residues. Per the germline V gene, CDR1 is LNHDA and CDR2 is SQIVND (reference sequence). J lost 5 bases, V lost 3 bases, and 5 bases had no gene match.

V is TRBV7-9 and J is TRBJ2-7, with TRBD1 identical over 12 bases. Trimming took 10 bases from V and 5 from J; bases not matched to a gene: 6. The germline V gene has CDR1 SEHNR and CDR2 FQNEAQ (reference sequence). This CDR3 has 13 residues. The CDR3 coding sequence is TGTGCCACGGGACAGGGGGCTGACCACGAGCAGTACTTC. It encodes CATGQGADHEQYF.

Regarding this clone: Germline and junction disagree at one end, which may indicate a read error. The rearrangement joins TRBV20-1 to TRBJ2-2; tentatively, D is TRBD2 (6 bases). The CDR3 consists of 11 residues. Per the germline V gene, CDR1 is DFQATT and CDR2 is SNEGSKA (reference sequence). Here the CDR3 reads CSAPGPGGLFF. CDR3 nucleotide sequence: TGCAGTGCCCCCGGCCCCGGGGGGCTGTTTTTT.

V gene TRBV7-2 combines with J gene TRBJ2-5, with a tentative D call TRBD2 (5 bases). Gene TRBJ2-7 matches the end of the DNA better, so the J call may be wrong. The CDR3 loop spans 13 amino acids. Germline CDR1 SGHTA, CDR2 FQGNSA. CDR3 amino acids: CASSLIEGYEQYF. The CDR3 DNA is TGTGCCAGCAGCTTAATCGAGGGATACGAGCAGTACTTC.

V gene TRBV4-1 combines with J gene TRBJ1-2, with 9 bases matching TRBD1. CDR3 length equals 12 residues. The germline V gene has CDR1 MGHRA and CDR2 YSYEKL. The V gene end was trimmed by 4 bases and the J gene end by 8 bases; junction bases not matched to a gene: 2. The CDR3 loop is CASSRDRDGYTF. The CDR3 coding sequence is TGCGCCAGCAGCCGGGACAGGGACGGCTACACCTTC.

CDR3 in amino acids: CASSFPDTDTEAFF. In DNA form, the CDR3 reads TGTGCCAGCAGCTTTCCGGACACGGACACTGAAGCTTTCTTT. The chain has TRBV7-9 and TRBJ1-1; perhaps TRBD1 as D (5 bases). The CDR3 has 14 residues. Germline values: CDR1 SEHNR, CDR2 FQNEAQ (reference sequence). Trimming shortened V by 3 bases and J by 3 bases, and 11 bases separated the two germline ends.

The V gene is TRBV12-2, the J gene TRBJ1-6; TRBD1 reflects the table's D call only, with no check against the DNA. TRBV12-2 is a listed pseudogene. The CDR3 has 17 amino acids. This CDR3 is CASRLANRGMFNSPLHF. CDR3 nucleotide sequence: TGTGCAAGTCGCTTAGCGAACAGGGGGATGTTTAATTCACCCCTCCACTTT.

The chain recombines TRBV6-5 with TRBJ1-2, with D perhaps TRBD1 (6 bases). This CDR3 has 16 amino acids. Germline V gene lookup returns CDR1 MNHEY and CDR2 SVGAGI. The V gene lost 0 bases and the J gene lost 2 bases, with 13 bases spanning the gap. The CDR3 sequence is CASSYSVRDKNYGYTF. The CDR3 coding sequence is TGTGCCAGCAGTTACTCGGTCCGGGACAAAAACTATGGCTACACCTTC.

The genes are TRBV19 and TRBJ2-1, with D possibly matching TRBD1 (6 bases). The V gene lost 10 bases and the J gene lost 2 bases, with 12 bases spanning the gap. The CDR3 extends over 13 amino acids. Germline CDR1 is LNHDA and CDR2 is SQIVND (reference sequence). This chain's CDR3 is CATKQGTYNEQFF. CDR3 nucleotide sequence: TGTGCCACCAAACAGGGAACCTACAATGAGCAGTTCTTC.

The V call is TRBV6-1, the J call TRBJ2-2; unclear D gene. Germline V CDR1 and CDR2: MNHNS, SASEGT. Trimming removed 0 bases at V and 10 bases at J, with 6 bases between. This CDR3 is built from 12 residues. The CDR3 loop is CASSEAFLELFF. As DNA, the CDR3 is TGTGCCAGCAGTGAAGCGTTCCTGGAGCTGTTTTTT.

The chain recombines TRBV28 with TRBJ2-3, with a tentative D call TRBD2 (5 bases). V gave up 8 bases and J gave up 6 bases, with 15 bases separating them. Per germline, CDR1 MDHEN and CDR2 SYDVKM. The CDR3 spans 13 residues. CDR3 sequence: CASGGTNGDTQYF. The CDR3 nucleotides read TGTGCCAGCGGAGGAACTAATGGGGATACGCAGTATTTT.

The rearrangement links TRBV19 to TRBJ2-1; 9 bases line up with TRBD2. Germline CDR1 LNHDA, CDR2 SQIVND (reference sequence). The V gene end was trimmed by 7 bases and the J gene end by 0 bases; junction bases not matched to a gene: 4. This CDR3 comprises 15 residues. The chain's CDR3 is CASIFSGGSYNEQFF. The CDR3 nucleotides read TGTGCCAGTATTTTTAGCGGGGGCTCCTACAATGAGCAGTTCTTC.

This clone appeared once. The chain links TRBV4-2 to TRBJ2-2; maybe TRBD2 (7 bases). The V gene's germline CDR1 is LGHNA and CDR2 YNFKEQ. The CDR3 runs 14 residues. V lost 7 bases to trimming and J lost 6 bases, with 15 bases between them. The CDR3 DNA is TGTGCCAGCACACGAGGGGGGGCCTCCGGGGAGCTGTTTTTT. Translation: CASTRGGASGELFF.

This CDR3 reads CASSQEKGLAYGYTF. The CDR3 region has the DNA TGTGCCAGCAGCCAAGAAAAGGGGCTGGCCTATGGCTACACCTTC. This chain joins TRBV4-2 and TRBJ1-2, with a weak D call TRBD1 (5 bases). Trimming left V 0 bases short and J 4 bases short, with 12 bases between. The CDR3 length is 15 residues. Looked up from germline, CDR1 is LGHNA and CDR2 is YNFKEQ.

This chain joins TRBV6-5 and TRBJ1-2; the D gene is possibly TRBD1 (5 bases). Germline lookup yields CDR1 MNHEY and CDR2 SVGAGI. V was cut by 2 bases and J by 5 bases, with 9 bases left in between. The CDR3 extends over 13 amino acids. The CDR3 DNA sequence: TGTGCCAGCAGTTACCTAGGGGTTTATGGCTACACCTTC. Amino acid sequence: CASSYLGVYGYTF.

This chain connects TRBV27 to TRBJ2-5, with 9 nucleotides matching TRBD1. The V and J ends lost 4 bases and 1 base, in that order; junction bases with no gene match: 10. The CDR3 consists of 17 residues. CDR1 and CDR2 from the germline V gene are MNHEY and SMNVEV (reference sequence). CDR3 region: CASSSLGTGFIQETQYF. The CDR3 region has the DNA TGTGCCAGCAGTTCCCTAGGGACAGGGTTTATCCAAGAGACCCAGTACTTC.

This clone is a singleton in its sample. The chain links TRBV4-1 to TRBJ1-2; tentatively, D is TRBD1 (6 bases). V lost 1 base, J lost 8 bases, and 20 bases lay in between. The CDR3 sequence is 16 residues long. Per the germline V gene, CDR1 is MGHRA and CDR2 is YSYEKL. CDR3 residues: CASSQVAGTTFMGYTF. The CDR3 DNA is TGCGCCAGCAGCCAAGTCGCCGGGACAACGTTTATGGGCTACACCTTC.

This clone was observed once. The V call is TRBV29-1, the J call TRBJ1-2; maybe TRBD1 (6 bases). The V gene lost 4 bases and the J gene lost 0 bases, with 12 bases spanning the gap. The CDR3 contains 14 residues. CDR1 is SQVTM and CDR2 is ANQGSEA in the germline V gene. This chain's CDR3 is CSVVVGAANYGYTF. CDR3 nucleotides: TGCAGCGTTGTCGTGGGGGCGGCTAACTATGGCTACACCTTC.

The chain employs TRBV5-1 and TRBJ2-5; D remains unclear. The J call is in doubt because the DNA end fits TRBJ2-7 better. Germline V lookup: CDR1 SGHRS, CDR2 YFSETQ. This CDR3 comprises 12 residues. The chain's CDR3 is CASSLGTYEQYF. CDR3 coding DNA: TGCGCCAGCAGCTTGGGCACCTACGAGCAGTACTTC.

The rearrangement uses TRBV4-1 and TRBJ2-7; D possibly corresponds to TRBD2 (6 bases). Between the trimmed V and J ends, which lost 3 bases and 2 bases, there was a span of 14 bases. The germline V gene has CDR1 MGHRA and CDR2 YSYEKL. CDR3 length: 15 amino acids. Here the CDR3 reads CASSQLDGGPYEQYF. In DNA, the CDR3 is TGCGCCAGCAGCCAGCTTGACGGGGGTCCCTACGAGCAGTACTTC.

This chain links TRBV5-1 with TRBJ2-7, with 7 bases that match TRBD1. The ends lost 0 bases at V and 1 base at J; junction bases unmatched: 1. The CDR3 is made up of 14 amino acids. Per the germline V gene, CDR1 is SGHRS and CDR2 is YFSETQ. CDR3 amino acids: CASSLAGGSYEQYF. The CDR3 DNA sequence: TGCGCCAGCAGCTTGGCAGGGGGATCCTACGAGCAGTACTTC.

The chain is built from TRBV4-1 and TRBJ2-1; tentatively, D is TRBD2 (6 bases). Germline CDR1 MGHRA, CDR2 YSYEKL. The CDR3 has 15 amino acids. Trimming stripped 2 bases from V and 6 bases from J, with 14 bases between. The CDR3 protein is CASSQNGEGGNEQFF. The CDR3 DNA follows: TGCGCCAGCAGCCAAAATGGCGAGGGAGGCAATGAGCAGTTCTTC.

The chain has TRBV2 and TRBJ2-7, with 10 nucleotides matching TRBD1. There are 15 residues in the CDR3. V dropped 8 bases and J dropped 3; count of bases not matched to a gene: 10. Germline V gene sequence: CDR1 SNHLY, CDR2 FYNNEI. CDR3 DNA: TGTGCCAGCTCAGCAGGGGGGACAGGGGACTACGAGCAGTACTTC. Protein product: CASSAGGTGDYEQYF. Complete variable domain (other parts from reference TRBV2 and TRBJ2-7): EPEVTQTPSHQVTQMGQEVILRCVPISNHLYFYWYRQILGQKVEFLVSFYNNEISEKSEIFDDQFSVERPDGSNFTLKIRSTKLEDSAMYFCASSAGGTGDYEQYFGPGTRLTVT.

The V and J genes are TRBV6-6 and TRBJ2-7, with TRBD1 matching 7 bases. The CDR3 extends over 14 amino acids. V shed 5 bases, J shed 2 bases, and the junction held 6 bases outside the gene matches. Germline V lookup: CDR1 MNHNY, CDR2 SVGAGI (reference sequence). CDR3 coding DNA: TGTGCCAGCAGTCCGGGGACAGCGACCTACGAGCAGTACTTC. Translating it yields CASSPGTATYEQYF.

V usage is TRBV27 and J usage is TRBJ1-5; D is uncertain. The CDR3 has 11 residues. Trimming stripped 8 bases from V and 10 bases from J, with 12 bases between. Germline-derived CDR1 and CDR2 are MNHEY and SMNVEV (reference sequence). DNA for the CDR3: TGTGCCAGCGGGCTCGGGAAACCCCAGCATTTT. It is translated as CASGLGKPQHF.

The genes are TRBV9 and TRBJ2-3; TRBD1 matches at 8 bases. The CDR3 has 15 residues. The germline V gene encodes CDR1 SGDLS and CDR2 YYNGEE. V lost 5 bases and J lost 0; bases outside the gene matches: 5. CDR3 coding DNA: TGTGCCAGCAGTTGGACAGGGTCCAGCACAGATACGCAGTATTTT. It yields the protein CASSWTGSSTDTQYF.